This note documents a single T cell receptor (beta chain) sequence. Its antigen is unidentified. The data belong to a study of CD8 T cells in Susac syndrome. Study background: Patients with Susac syndrome were therapy-naive, on corticosteroids, or on intravenous immunoglobulin alone at the time that blood was drawn. Notes on the study in general: The study's TCR sequencing and HLA analysis drew on a certain number of individuals. That number was acknowledged as relatively small.

Reverse transcription of roughly 0.5 to 1 ug RNA was performed with random hexamers. TCRdb re-called the immunoSEQ multiplex PCR reads with MiXCR, one entry per CDR3 protein. The repertoire holds tens of thousands of distinct CDR3 sequences, around 93% seen once, with approximately 0.48% in the top ten. CDR3 size: 19 residues. The germline V gene has CDR1 SGHVS and CDR2 FQNEAQ. After removal of 0 bases from V and 7 bases from J, the junction contained 13 bases not matched to a gene. The chain recombines TRBV7-8 with TRBJ2-1; 12 nucleotides match TRBD1. The sequence derives from a human donor with Susac syndrome. Sequences were obtained from CD8+ T cells from PBMCs. CDR3 amino acids: CASSLALPGQGARRNEQFF. The DNA for the CDR3 is TGTGCCAGCAGCTTAGCATTACCGGGACAGGGGGCGAGAAGGAATGAGCAGTTCTTC.